Listed below are T cell receptor beta chains from one sample, sequenced in a study of spatial heterogeneity in lung cancer. Each CDR3 protein is one row after TCRdb ran MiXCR on the 5' RACE reads. The sample lists some 21,000 distinct CDR3 sequences, under 5.5% seen once, with about 7% in the top ten. The specimen comprised PBMCs, sampled at surgery. All receptors derive from a male donor with early-stage non-small cell lung cancer. CDR3s include the opening cysteine and the closing phenylalanine or tryptophan.

V,CDR3
TRBV5-1,CASSIRAVTNTGELFF
TRBV7-9,CASSLDSGAGGASYNSPLHF
TRBV29-1,CSVSGTGGNEQYF
TRBV3-1,CASSQRVNTEAFF
TRBV12-3/TRBV12-4,CASNLDLSWGNTIYF
TRBV3-1,CASSQDRRWEDTQYF
TRBV9,CASSVARISGYNEQFF
TRBV7-9,CATSDYGHSGANVLTF
TRBV10-3,CAIRESPNTEAFF
TRBV7-2,CASSFLGTANTEAFF
TRBV3-1,CASSLRPGVDEQFF
TRBV23-1,CASSQLDSEAFF
TRBV5-1,CASSFQGGEPQHF
TRBV6-5,CASSYRSRVNTEAFF
TRBV20-1,CSARDPFGGYTF
TRBV7-7,CASSSDRGSETQYF
TRBV7-2,CASSLYGGQNYGYTF
TRBV28,CASCEGRVHNSPLHF
TRBV6-5,CATIGPGNSPLHF
TRBV5-4,CASSLDRAYNEQFF
TRBV20-1,CSASASGRSYNEQFF
TRBV6-5,CASSYLDPSDGYTF
TRBV27,CASSSGTGDLAKNIQYF
TRBV5-1,CASSVGQGNEKLFF
TRBV4-3,CASSQVLAATEAFF
TRBV2,CASMGTSSETQYF